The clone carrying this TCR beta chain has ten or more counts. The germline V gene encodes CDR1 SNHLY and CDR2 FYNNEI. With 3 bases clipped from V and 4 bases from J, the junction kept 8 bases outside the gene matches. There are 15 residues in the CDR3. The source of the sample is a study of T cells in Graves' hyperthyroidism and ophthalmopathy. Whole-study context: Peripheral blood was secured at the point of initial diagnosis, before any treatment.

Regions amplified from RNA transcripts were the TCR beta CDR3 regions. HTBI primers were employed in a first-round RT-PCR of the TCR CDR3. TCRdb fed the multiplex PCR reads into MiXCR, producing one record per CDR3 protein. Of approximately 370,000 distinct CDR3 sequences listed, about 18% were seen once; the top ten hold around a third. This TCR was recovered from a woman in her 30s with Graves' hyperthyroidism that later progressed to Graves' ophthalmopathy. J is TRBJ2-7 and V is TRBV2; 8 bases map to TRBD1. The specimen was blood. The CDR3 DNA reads TGTGCCAGCAGTGATGCGGGACAGGTGCAATACGAGCAGTACTTC. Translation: CASSDAGQVQYEQYF.